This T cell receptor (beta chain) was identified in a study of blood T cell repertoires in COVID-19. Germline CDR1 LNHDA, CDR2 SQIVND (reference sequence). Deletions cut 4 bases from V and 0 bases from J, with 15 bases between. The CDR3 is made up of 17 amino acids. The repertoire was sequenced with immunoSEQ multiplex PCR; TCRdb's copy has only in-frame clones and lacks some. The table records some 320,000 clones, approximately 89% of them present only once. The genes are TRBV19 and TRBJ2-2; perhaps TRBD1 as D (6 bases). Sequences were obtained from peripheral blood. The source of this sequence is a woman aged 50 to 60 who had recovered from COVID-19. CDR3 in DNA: TGTGCCAGTAGTAGAATACAGGGCCACCCGAACACCGGGGAGCTGTTTTTT. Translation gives CASSRIQGHPNTGELFF.